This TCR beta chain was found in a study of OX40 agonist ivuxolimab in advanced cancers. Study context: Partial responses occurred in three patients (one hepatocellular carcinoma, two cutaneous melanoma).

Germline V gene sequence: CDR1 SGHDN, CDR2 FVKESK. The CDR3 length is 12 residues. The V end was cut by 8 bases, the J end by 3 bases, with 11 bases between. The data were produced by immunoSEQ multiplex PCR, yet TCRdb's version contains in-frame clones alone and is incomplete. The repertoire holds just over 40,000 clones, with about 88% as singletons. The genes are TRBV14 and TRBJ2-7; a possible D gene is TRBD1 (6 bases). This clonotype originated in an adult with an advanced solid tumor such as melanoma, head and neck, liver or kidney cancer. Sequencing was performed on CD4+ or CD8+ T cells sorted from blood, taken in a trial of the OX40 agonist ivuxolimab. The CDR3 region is CASRRGSYEQYF. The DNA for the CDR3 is TGTGCCAGCCGCAGGGGCAGCTACGAGCAGTACTTC.